What follows is one T cell receptor beta chain and its context. TCRdb's copy holds only in-frame clones and misses some; the assay was immunoSEQ multiplex PCR. The sample lists under 7,500 clones; 75% to 90% were seen once. This entry is derived from a study of PD-1 and CTLA-4 blockade in melanoma. There are 15 residues in the CDR3. CDR1 and CDR2 from the germline V gene are MNHEY and SMNVEV (reference sequence). Trimming cost V 6 bases and J 8 bases, with 20 bases left between them. The chain uses TRBV27 and TRBJ1-5; tentatively, D is TRBD1 (5 bases). The sample here was CD8+ T cells from peripheral blood, taken before anti-PD-1 treatment. This TCR was sampled from a human donor with melanoma. The CDR3 protein is CASRNLWGTGEPQHF. The DNA for the CDR3 is TGTGCCAGCAGAAACTTGTGGGGGACGGGGGAGCCCCAGCATTTT.